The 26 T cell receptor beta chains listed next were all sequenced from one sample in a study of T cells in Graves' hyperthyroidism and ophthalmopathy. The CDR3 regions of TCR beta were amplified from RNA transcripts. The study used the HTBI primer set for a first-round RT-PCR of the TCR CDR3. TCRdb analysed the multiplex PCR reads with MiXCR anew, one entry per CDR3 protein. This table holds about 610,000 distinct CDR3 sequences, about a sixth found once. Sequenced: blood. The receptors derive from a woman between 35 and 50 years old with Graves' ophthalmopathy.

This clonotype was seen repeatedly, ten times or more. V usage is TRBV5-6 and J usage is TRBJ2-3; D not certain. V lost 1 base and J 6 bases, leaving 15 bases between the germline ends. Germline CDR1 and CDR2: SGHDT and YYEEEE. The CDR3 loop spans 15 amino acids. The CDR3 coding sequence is TGTGCCAGCAGCTTGTTAGGAGTGCAGAGGGATACGCAGTATTTT. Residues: CASSLLGVQRDTQYF.

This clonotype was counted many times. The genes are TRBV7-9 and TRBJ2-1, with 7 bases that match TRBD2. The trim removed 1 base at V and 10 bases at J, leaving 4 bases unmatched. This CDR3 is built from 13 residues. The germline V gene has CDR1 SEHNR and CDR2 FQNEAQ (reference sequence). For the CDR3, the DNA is TGTGCCAGCAGCTTAGTCGAGGGAGGGGAGCAGTTCTTC. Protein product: CASSLVEGGEQFF.

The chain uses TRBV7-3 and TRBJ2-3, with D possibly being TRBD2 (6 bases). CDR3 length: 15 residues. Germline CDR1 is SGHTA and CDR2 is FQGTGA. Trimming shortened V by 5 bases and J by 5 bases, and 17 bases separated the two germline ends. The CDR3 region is CASSVAAGTEDTQYF. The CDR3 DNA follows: TGTGCCAGCAGCGTAGCGGCAGGGACGGAAGATACGCAGTATTTT.

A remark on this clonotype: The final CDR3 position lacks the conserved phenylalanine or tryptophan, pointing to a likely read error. The DNA for the CDR3 is TGTGCCAGCTCACCCCGGCTGTCGGGGACTAACTATGGCTACACCCTC. As protein: CASSPRLSGTNYGYTL. The rearrangement links TRBV18 to TRBJ1-2; unclear D gene. V was cut by 3 bases and J by 0 bases, with 14 bases left in between. The germline gives CDR1 KGHSH, CDR2 LQKENI. CDR3 length: 16 amino acids.

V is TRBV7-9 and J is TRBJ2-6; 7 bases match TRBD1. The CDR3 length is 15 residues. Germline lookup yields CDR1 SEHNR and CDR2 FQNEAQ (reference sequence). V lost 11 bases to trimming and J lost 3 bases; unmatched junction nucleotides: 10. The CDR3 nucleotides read TGTGCCTTTCCCCACGACAGGGTTGGGGCCAACGTCCTGACTTTC. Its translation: CAFPHDRVGANVLTF.

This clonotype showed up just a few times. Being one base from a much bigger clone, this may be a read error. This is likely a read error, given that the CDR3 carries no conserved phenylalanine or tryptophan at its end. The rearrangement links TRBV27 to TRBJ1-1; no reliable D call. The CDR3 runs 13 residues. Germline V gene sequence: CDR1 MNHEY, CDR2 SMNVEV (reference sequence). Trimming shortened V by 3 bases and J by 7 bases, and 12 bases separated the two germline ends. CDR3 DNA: TGTGCCAGCAGTTTGGGCCAGCTCCGTGAAGCTTTCGTT. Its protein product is CASSLGQLREAFV.

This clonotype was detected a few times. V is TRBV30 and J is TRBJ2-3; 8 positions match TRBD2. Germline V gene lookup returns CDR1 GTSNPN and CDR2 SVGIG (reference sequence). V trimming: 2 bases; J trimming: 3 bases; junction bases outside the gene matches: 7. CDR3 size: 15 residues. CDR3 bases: TGTGCCTGGAGTCATGCGGGGGGAGGGACAGATACGCAGTATTTT. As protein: CAWSHAGGGTDTQYF.

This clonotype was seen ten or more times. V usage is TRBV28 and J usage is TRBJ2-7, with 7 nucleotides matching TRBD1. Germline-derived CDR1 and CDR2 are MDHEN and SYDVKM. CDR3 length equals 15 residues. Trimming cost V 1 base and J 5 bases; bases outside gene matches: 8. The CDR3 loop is CASSLFSGGRNEQYF. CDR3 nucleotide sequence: TGTGCCAGCAGTTTATTTTCAGGGGGACGGAACGAGCAGTACTTC.

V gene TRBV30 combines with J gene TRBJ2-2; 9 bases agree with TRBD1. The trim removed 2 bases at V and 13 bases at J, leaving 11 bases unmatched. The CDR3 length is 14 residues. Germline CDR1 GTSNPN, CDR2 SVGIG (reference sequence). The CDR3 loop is CAWSKGGQGRALFF. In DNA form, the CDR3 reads TGTGCCTGGAGTAAAGGGGGACAGGGCCGCGCGCTGTTTTTT.

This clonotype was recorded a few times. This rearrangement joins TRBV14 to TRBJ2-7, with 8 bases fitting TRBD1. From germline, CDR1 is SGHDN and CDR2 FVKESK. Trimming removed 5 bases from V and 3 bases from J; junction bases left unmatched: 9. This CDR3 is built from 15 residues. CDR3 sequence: CASSDRKQGGYEQYF. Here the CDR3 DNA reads TGTGCCAGCAGCGACCGCAAACAGGGGGGCTACGAGCAGTACTTC. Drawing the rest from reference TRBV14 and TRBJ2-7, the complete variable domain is EAGVTQFPSHSVIEKGQTVTLRCDPISGHDNLYWYRRVMGKEIKFLLHFVKESKQDESGMPNNRFLAERTGGTYSTLKVQPAELEDSGVYFCASSDRKQGGYEQYFGPGTRLTVT.

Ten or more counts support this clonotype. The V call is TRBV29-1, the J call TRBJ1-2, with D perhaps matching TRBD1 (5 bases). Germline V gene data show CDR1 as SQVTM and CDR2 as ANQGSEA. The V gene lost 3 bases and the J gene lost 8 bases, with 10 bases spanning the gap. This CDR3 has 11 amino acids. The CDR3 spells CSVDFGGGYTF. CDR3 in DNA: TGCAGCGTTGACTTCGGGGGAGGCTACACCTTC.

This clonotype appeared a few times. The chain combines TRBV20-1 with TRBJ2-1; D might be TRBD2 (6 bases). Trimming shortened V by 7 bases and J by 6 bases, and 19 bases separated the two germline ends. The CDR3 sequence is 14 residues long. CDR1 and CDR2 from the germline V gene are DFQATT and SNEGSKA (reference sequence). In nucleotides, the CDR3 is TGCAGTGGCCAGGGTCCACGGCGGGGCAATGAGCAGTTCTTC. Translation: CSGQGPRRGNEQFF.

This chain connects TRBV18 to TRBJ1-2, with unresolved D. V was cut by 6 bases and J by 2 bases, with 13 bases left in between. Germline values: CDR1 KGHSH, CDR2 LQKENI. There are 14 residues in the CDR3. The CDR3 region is CASSHYRENYGYTF. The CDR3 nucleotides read TGTGCCAGCTCTCATTACCGGGAAAACTATGGCTACACCTTC.

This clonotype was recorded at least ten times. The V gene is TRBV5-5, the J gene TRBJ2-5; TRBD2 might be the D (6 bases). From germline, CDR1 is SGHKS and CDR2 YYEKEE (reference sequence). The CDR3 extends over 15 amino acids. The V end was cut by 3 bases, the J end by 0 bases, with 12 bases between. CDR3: CASSSSGPHQETQYF. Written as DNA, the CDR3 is TGTGCCAGCAGCTCGAGCGGGCCCCACCAAGAGACCCAGTACTTC. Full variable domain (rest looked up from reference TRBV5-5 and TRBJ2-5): DAGVTQSPTHLIKTRGQQVTLRCSPISGHKSVSWYQQVLGQGPQFIFQYYEKEERGRGNFPDRFSARQFPNYSSELNVNALLLGDSALYLCASSSSGPHQETQYFGPGTRLLVL.

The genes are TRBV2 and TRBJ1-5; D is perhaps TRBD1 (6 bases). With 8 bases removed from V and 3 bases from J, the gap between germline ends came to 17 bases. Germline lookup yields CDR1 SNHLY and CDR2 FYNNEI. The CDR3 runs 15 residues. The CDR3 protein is CASEEGGGNNQPQHF. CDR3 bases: TGTGCCAGCGAGGAAGGGGGAGGGAACAATCAGCCCCAGCATTTT.

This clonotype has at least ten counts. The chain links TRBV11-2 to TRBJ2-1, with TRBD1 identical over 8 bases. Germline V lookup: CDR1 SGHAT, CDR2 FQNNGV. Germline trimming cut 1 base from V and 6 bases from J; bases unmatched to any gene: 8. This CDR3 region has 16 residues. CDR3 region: CASSLGLTGAGNEQFF. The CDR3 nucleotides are TGTGCCAGCAGCTTAGGCCTGACAGGGGCGGGCAATGAGCAGTTCTTC.

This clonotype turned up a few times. The CDR3 sequence: CASSLDPDFYEQYF. CDR3 nucleotides: TGCGCCAGCAGCTTGGATCCGGATTTCTACGAGCAGTACTTC. The chain links TRBV5-1 to TRBJ2-7; D call uncertain. V lost 0 bases, J lost 3 bases, and 10 bases lay in between. The CDR3 runs 14 residues. CDR1 and CDR2 from the germline V gene are SGHRS and YFSETQ.

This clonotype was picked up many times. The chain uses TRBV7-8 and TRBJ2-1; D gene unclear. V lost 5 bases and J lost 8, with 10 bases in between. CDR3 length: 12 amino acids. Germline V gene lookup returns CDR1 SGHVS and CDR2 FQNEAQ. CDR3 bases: TGTGCCAGCAGCCTCCAATGGTATGAGCAGTTCTTC. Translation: CASSLQWYEQFF.

The CDR3, as DNA: TGTGCCAGCTCCACACCCCCAAGCAATGAGCAGTTCTTC. This encodes CASSTPPSNEQFF. This chain uses TRBV7-2 with TRBJ2-1; D remains ambiguous. V was clipped by 8 bases and J by 6 bases, with 14 bases between them. The germline gives CDR1 SGHTA, CDR2 FQGNSA. CDR3 length: 13 amino acids.

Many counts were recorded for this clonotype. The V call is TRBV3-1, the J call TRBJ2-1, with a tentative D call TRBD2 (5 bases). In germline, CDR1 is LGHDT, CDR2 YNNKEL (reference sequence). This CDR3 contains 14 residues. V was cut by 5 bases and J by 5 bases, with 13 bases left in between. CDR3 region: CASSASTRNNEQFF. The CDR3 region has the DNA TGTGCCAGCAGCGCCTCCACTAGGAACAATGAGCAGTTCTTC.

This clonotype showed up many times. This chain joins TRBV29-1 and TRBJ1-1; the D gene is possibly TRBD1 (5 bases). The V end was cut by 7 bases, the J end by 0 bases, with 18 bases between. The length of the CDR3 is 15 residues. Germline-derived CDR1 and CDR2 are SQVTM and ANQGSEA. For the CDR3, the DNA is TGCAGCGCCAATCGGGGGGACGGGATGAACACTGAAGCTTTCTTT. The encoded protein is CSANRGDGMNTEAFF.

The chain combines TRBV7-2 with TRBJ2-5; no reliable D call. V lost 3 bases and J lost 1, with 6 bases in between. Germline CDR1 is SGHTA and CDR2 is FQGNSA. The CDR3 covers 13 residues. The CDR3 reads CASSFYTQETQYF. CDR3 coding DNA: TGTGCCAGCAGCTTTTACACCCAAGAGACCCAGTACTTC.

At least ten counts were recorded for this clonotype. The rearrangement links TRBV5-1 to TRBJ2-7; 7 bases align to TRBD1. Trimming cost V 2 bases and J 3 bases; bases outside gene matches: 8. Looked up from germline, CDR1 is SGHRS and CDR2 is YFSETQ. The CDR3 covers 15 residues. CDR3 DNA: TGCGCCAGCAGCTTAGGCGGATCAGGGGGCTACGAGCAGTACTTC. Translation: CASSLGGSGGYEQYF.

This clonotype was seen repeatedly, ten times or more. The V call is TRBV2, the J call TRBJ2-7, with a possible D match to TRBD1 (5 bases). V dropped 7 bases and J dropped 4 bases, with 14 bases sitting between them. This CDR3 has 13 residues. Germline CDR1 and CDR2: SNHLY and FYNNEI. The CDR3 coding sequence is TGTGCCAGCACAAAGCAGGGCCCTTACGAGCAGTACTTC. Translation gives CASTKQGPYEQYF.

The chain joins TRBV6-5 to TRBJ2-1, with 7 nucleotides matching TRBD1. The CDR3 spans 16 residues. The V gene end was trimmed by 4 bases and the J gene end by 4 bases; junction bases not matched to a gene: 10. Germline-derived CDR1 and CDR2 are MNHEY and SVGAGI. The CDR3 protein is CASSFSPGRGYNEQFF. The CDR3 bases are TGTGCCAGCAGTTTCTCCCCGGGCAGGGGGTACAATGAGCAGTTCTTC.

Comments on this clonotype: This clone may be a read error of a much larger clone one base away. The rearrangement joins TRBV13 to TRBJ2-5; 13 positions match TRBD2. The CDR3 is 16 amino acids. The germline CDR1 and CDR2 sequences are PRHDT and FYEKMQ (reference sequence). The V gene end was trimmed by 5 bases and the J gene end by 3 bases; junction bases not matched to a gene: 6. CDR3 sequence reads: CASSPPGTSGKETQYF. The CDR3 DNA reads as TGTGCCAGCAGCCCCCCCGGGACTAGCGGGAAAGAGACCCAGTACTTC.